This TCR beta chain was sequenced for a study of vaccination effects on CD4 cells after COVID-19. Culturing for roughly 10 days preceded CD4+ T cell isolation. Comment on this clone: As yet, its antigen is unknown.

Only in-frame clones appear in the TCRdb table, and some are missing; sequencing was by immunoSEQ multiplex PCR. The sample yields about 39,000 clones, about 80% seen once. The V segment lost 2 bases and the J segment 13 bases; nucleotides outside the gene matches: 13. Germline V CDR1 and CDR2: SNHLY, FYNNEI. CDR3 length: 15 residues. This TCR was sampled from a human donor who received a COVID-19 vaccine. V is TRBV2 and J is TRBJ2-1, with 8 bases matching TRBD2. Sequencing used CD4+ T cells from PBMCs cultured without peptide, obtained before COVID-19 vaccination. The CDR3 loop reads CASSEKGISGVRQFF. CDR3 bases: TGTGCCAGCAGTGAAAAGGGAATTAGCGGGGTTAGACAGTTCTTC.